This T cell receptor beta chain was identified during a study of early T cells in non-severe SARS-CoV-2 infection. The CDR3 has 13 residues. Deletions cut 5 bases from V and 1 base from J, with 8 bases between. CDR1 SEHNR and CDR2 FQNEAQ come from the germline V gene (reference sequence). Each CDR3 protein is one row after TCRdb ran MiXCR on the 5' RACE reads. Of around 28,000 distinct CDR3 sequences in the sample, about 5.1% are singletons; the top ten hold 2.6%. About this clonotype: The antigen is undetermined. It may be a read error: a sequence one base away is much more abundant.

Study-level findings and limits: Anti-spike CD8 responses were favored in VDJdb matching, and private and CD4 specificities were missed.

V is TRBV7-9 and J is TRBJ1-1; D perhaps matches TRBD1 (5 bases). Sequenced input: whole blood. The source is an adult who was a healthcare worker with PCR-confirmed SARS-CoV-2 infection or an uninfected control (not recorded which). CDR3 in amino acids: CASSHTGNTEAFF. CDR3 sequence (DNA): TGTGCCAGCAGCCACACAGGGAACACTGAAGCTTTCTTT.